Listed below are T cell receptor beta chains from one sample, sequenced in a study of CD8 T cells in ankylosing spondylitis. TCRdb re-derived calls from the 5' RACE reads in MiXCR, one entry per CDR3 protein. The data contain about 100,000 distinct CDR3 sequences, 7.5% to 9% of them singletons. The source material was blood, either unsorted or a sorted T cell fraction (not recorded which). The source is a male donor with ankylosing spondylitis or in good health (not recorded which). Each CDR3 is given with its conserved first and last residue. D genes are given only for firm matches. Some rows mark clone size as missing; the rest say once, few, many or name a class of expanded clone.

d_call j_call v_call clone_size cdr3_aa cdr3_nt
. TRBJ2-2 TRBV7-2 . CASSSNANTGELFF TGTGCCAGCAGCTCTAATGCGAACACCGGGGAGCTGTTTTTT
. TRBJ1-6 TRBV7-2 many CASVGSVNSPLHF TGTGCCAGCGTGGGCAGCGTTAATTCACCCCTCCACTTT
TRBD2 TRBJ2-3 TRBV27 many CASSLSERETPDTQYF TGTGCCAGCAGTTTATCTGAGCGGGAGACACCAGATACGCAGTATTTT
. TRBJ2-1 TRBV4-2 many CASSQWGLSPDNEQFF TGTGCCAGCAGCCAGTGGGGGCTATCGCCCGACAATGAGCAGTTCTTC
TRBD1 TRBJ1-1 TRBV12-3/TRBV12-4 many CASSPRGTENTEAFF TGTGCCAGCAGCCCAAGGGGGACAGAGAACACTGAAGCTTTCTTT
. TRBJ1-4 TRBV27 few CASRPQTGLNEKLFF TGTGCCAGCAGACCACAGACAGGACTTAATGAAAAACTGTTTTTT
. TRBJ1-2 TRBV7-2 many CASSLETAYGYTF TGTGCCAGCAGCTTAGAAACGGCCTATGGCTACACCTTC
TRBD1 TRBJ2-7 TRBV7-2 . CASSPGTGGALGEQYF TGTGCCAGCAGCCCCGGGACAGGAGGTGCCTTGGGCGAGCAGTACTTC
. TRBJ2-6 TRBV20-1 many CSARTSGANVLTF TGCAGTGCTAGAACGTCTGGGGCCAACGTCCTGACTTTC
. TRBJ2-5 TRBV4-3 . CASSQDLVRETQYF TGCGCCAGCAGCCAAGATCTAGTGAGGGAGACCCAGTACTTC
TRBD1 TRBJ1-1 TRBV20-1 many CSARDGQGFGTEAFF TGCAGTGCTAGAGATGGACAGGGGTTCGGGACTGAAGCTTTCTTT
. TRBJ1-6 TRBV7-8 many CASSPTRDSPLHF TGTGCCAGCAGCCCGACTCGGGATTCACCCCTCCACTTT
. TRBJ2-1 TRBV5-5 few CASSRQGSIDEQFF TGTGCCAGCAGCAGGCAGGGGTCAATCGATGAGCAGTTCTTC
TRBD2 TRBJ2-1 TRBV20-1 many CSARESSGASYNEQFF TGCAGTGCTAGAGAGTCCAGCGGGGCTTCCTACAATGAGCAGTTCTTC
. TRBJ1-1 TRBV7-3 . CASSLGGQKTEAFF TGTGCCAGCAGCTTAGGGGGTCAGAAGACTGAAGCTTTCTTT
. TRBJ2-7 TRBV7-2 many CASSLMSYEQYF TGTGCCAGCAGCTTAATGTCCTACGAGCAGTACTTC
. TRBJ2-5 TRBV7-2 . CASSFAVRETQYF TGTGCCAGCAGCTTTGCCGTGAGAGAGACCCAGTACTTC
TRBD1 TRBJ2-7 TRBV6-2/TRBV6-3 many CASTYSGTGIYEQYF TGTGCCAGCACTTACTCCGGGACAGGGATTTACGAGCAGTACTTC
. TRBJ1-1 TRBV14 many CASSRTWNTEAFF TGTGCCAGCAGCCGTACGTGGAACACTGAAGCTTTCTTT
. TRBJ2-2 TRBV5-6 . CASTEVTGNTGELFF TGTGCCAGCACCGAAGTGACAGGGAACACCGGGGAGCTGTTTTTT
. TRBJ2-2 TRBV7-3 many CASSLAGGGDTGELFF TGTGCCAGCAGCTTAGCGGGTGGGGGAGACACCGGGGAGCTGTTTTTT
TRBD1 TRBJ2-7 TRBV6-2/TRBV6-3 . CASSYHRTGGYEQYF TGTGCCAGCAGTTACCATCGGACAGGGGGCTACGAGCAGTACTTC
. TRBJ2-5 TRBV6-2/TRBV6-3 many CASSRASGRARTQYF TGTGCCAGCAGTAGGGCTTCGGGCCGAGCAAGGACCCAGTACTTC
. TRBJ1-4 TRBV5-1 . CASSAGGALLEKLFF TGCGCCAGCAGTGCCGGGGGTGCCTTGTTGGAAAAACTGTTTTTT
. TRBJ1-1 TRBV7-9 . CASSLDSSGTEAFF TGTGCCAGCAGCTTAGACTCGTCAGGGACTGAAGCTTTCTTT
. TRBJ1-6 TRBV7-2 . CASRLQGWNSPLHF TGTGCCAGCAGACTTCAGGGGTGGAATTCACCCCTCCACTTT
. TRBJ1-3 TRBV15 many CATSRDRGNSGNTIYF TGTGCCACCAGCAGAGATAGGGGAAACTCTGGAAACACCATATATTTT
. TRBJ1-2 TRBV29-1 many CSGWASNYGYTF TGCAGCGGTTGGGCCTCTAACTATGGCTACACCTTC
TRBD2 TRBJ2-1 TRBV12-3/TRBV12-4 many CASSPRLAGGTYNEQFF TGTGCCAGCAGTCCTCGACTAGCGGGGGGCACCTACAATGAGCAGTTCTTC
TRBD1 TRBJ2-6 TRBV29-1 many CSVGTGSSGANVLTF TGCAGCGTTGGGACAGGGAGCTCTGGGGCCAACGTCCTGACTTTC
TRBD1 TRBJ1-5 TRBV7-2 many CASSLGGTGVDQPQHF TGTGCCAGCAGCTTAGGGGGGACAGGGGTGGATCAGCCCCAGCATTTT
TRBD1 TRBJ2-7 TRBV20-1 many CSATSGTGTAGVDEQYF TGCAGTGCTACATCCGGGACAGGGACGGCGGGGGTTGACGAGCAGTACTTC
. TRBJ2-3 TRBV3-1 many CASSRTVDTQYF TGTGCCAGCAGCCGGACCGTAGATACGCAGTATTTT
. TRBJ2-7 TRBV3-1 many CASSQDFTGSYEQYF TGTGCCAGCAGCCAAGATTTTACGGGGAGCTACGAGCAGTACTTC
. TRBJ1-2 TRBV10-3 many CATAETGYLHTF TGTGCCACCGCCGAAACGGGGTACCTCCACACCTTC
. TRBJ2-2 TRBV9 once CARSGGTGELFF TGTGCCCGCAGCGGCGGTACCGGGGAGCTGTTTTTT
. TRBJ2-7 TRBV20-1 many CSAGSVSYEQYF TGCAGTGCTGGAAGCGTCTCCTACGAGCAGTACTTC
. TRBJ2-7 TRBV4-1 many CASSQDRQGWSYEQYF TGCGCCAGCAGCCAAGATCGTCAGGGGTGGTCCTACGAGCAGTACTTC
. TRBJ1-5 TRBV3-1 many CASSQDSGNQPQHF TGTGCCAGCAGCCAAGACTCAGGGAATCAGCCCCAGCATTTT
. TRBJ2-7 TRBV3-1 many CASSAAGPYEQYF TGTGCCAGCAGCGCCGCGGGGCCCTACGAGCAGTACTTC
. TRBJ2-2 TRBV7-9 many CASWNTGELFF TGTGCCAGCTGGAACACCGGGGAGCTGTTTTTT
TRBD2 TRBJ2-1 TRBV7-2 many CASSFRLAGADEQFF TGTGCCAGCAGCTTCCGACTAGCGGGAGCTGATGAGCAGTTCTTC
. TRBJ2-3 TRBV20-1 many CSASQGEDTQYF TGCAGTGCTAGCCAAGGGGAAGATACGCAGTATTTT
. TRBJ2-3 TRBV20-1 many CSADPVGSTDTQYF TGCAGCGCCGACCCGGTTGGGAGCACAGATACGCAGTATTTT
. TRBJ2-7 TRBV20-1 many CSASNRGLKYEQYF TGCAGTGCTAGTAACCGGGGGCTAAAATACGAGCAGTACTTC
. TRBJ1-1 TRBV7-2 many CASSLTGTLNTEAFF TGTGCCAGCAGCTTAACCGGGACATTGAACACTGAAGCTTTCTTT
. TRBJ2-3 TRBV7-6 few CASSYTLGTQYF TGTGCCAGCAGCTACACGCTAGGTACGCAGTATTTT
. TRBJ2-5 TRBV5-6 few CASMRRGGLQETQYF TGTGCCAGCATGCGGAGGGGGGGGCTCCAAGAGACCCAGTACTTC
. TRBJ2-5 TRBV20-1 . CSARNPLGATQYF TGCAGTGCTAGAAACCCTCTGGGGGCGACCCAGTACTTC
TRBD1 TRBJ1-6 TRBV12-3/TRBV12-4 once CASSLATGGDSPLHF TGTGCCAGCAGTTTAGCGACAGGGGGCGACTCACCCCTCCACTTT
. TRBJ2-3 TRBV7-3 . CASSSSWGDTQYF TGTGCCAGCAGCTCAAGTTGGGGCGATACGCAGTATTTT
. TRBJ2-5 TRBV13 many CASSPGETQYF TGTGCCAGCAGCCCTGGGGAGACCCAGTACTTC
TRBD1 TRBJ1-2 TRBV5-6 many CASSPNLGQAHYGYTF TGTGCCAGCAGCCCTAATCTTGGACAGGCCCACTATGGCTACACCTTC
. TRBJ2-5 TRBV2 few CASSERGGVQETQYF TGTGCCAGCAGTGAAAGAGGGGGGGTACAAGAGACCCAGTACTTC
. TRBJ2-5 TRBV20-1 many CSAVDPLAKTQYF TGCAGTGCTGTCGACCCCCTAGCGAAGACCCAGTACTTC